Listed below are T cell receptor beta chains from one sample, sequenced in a study of blood T cell repertoires in COVID-19. Generated by immunoSEQ multiplex PCR, the TCRdb table keeps only in-frame clones and is missing some. The data contain fewer than 300,000 clones, over 80% of them seen just once; the ten biggest clones take up over 5.5%. What was sequenced was peripheral blood. The receptors come from a woman in her fifties or sixties with COVID-19, enrolled during active disease. Both conserved end residues are part of each CDR3. The order of the fields is D gene, V gene, clone size, J gene, CDR3 DNA, CDR3 protein. A D gene is named only where the DNA matches it firmly. For some rows the clone size is stated as once, few or many, or as a class when expanded; others skip it.

.	TRBV5-1	once	TRBJ2-1	TGCGCCAGCAGCTTGGCCCAACTCACCTACAATGAGCAGTTCTTC	CASSLAQLTYNEQFF
TRBD2	TRBV19	.	TRBJ2-2	TGTGCCAGTATAGGGCTAGCGGGAGGAACTAGCACCGGGGAGCTGTTTTTT	CASIGLAGGTSTGELFF
TRBD1	TRBV11-3	.	TRBJ1-6	TGTGCCAGCAGCCTTCAGACAGGGGGGAAATCACCCCTCCACTTT	CASSLQTGGKSPLHF
.	TRBV27	.	TRBJ2-1	TGTGCCAGCAGCCAACGGCGGGGTAGCTCCTACAATGAGCAGTTCTTC	CASSQRRGSSYNEQFF
.	TRBV28	.	TRBJ2-6	TGTGCCAGCAGCTGGTACACCTCTGGGGCCAACGTCCTGACTTTC	CASSWYTSGANVLTF
TRBD1	TRBV27	.	TRBJ2-5	TGTGCCAGCAGTTTCTCCGACAGGGACCAAGAGACCCAGTACTTC	CASSFSDRDQETQYF
TRBD2	TRBV3-1/TRBV3-2	.	TRBJ2-5	TGTGCCAGCAGCCAATCGGGCGGGGGGCAAGAGACCCAGTACTTC	CASSQSGGGQETQYF
.	TRBV27	.	TRBJ1-5	TGTGCCAGCAGTTTAAACGCAGTATCGAATCAGCCCCAGCATTTT	CASSLNAVSNQPQHF
TRBD1	TRBV5-1	.	TRBJ1-1	TGCGCCAGCAGCTTGAACAGGGGTGGAACTGAAGCTTTCTTT	CASSLNRGGTEAFF
TRBD2	TRBV27	.	TRBJ2-1	TGTGCCAGCAGTTACCGGGGGTCCGGGACTAGAGTTTCCAATGAGCAGTTCTTC	CASSYRGSGTRVSNEQFF
.	TRBV24-1	.	TRBJ2-7	TGTGCCACCATCCTCCTCTACGAGCAGTACTTC	CATILLYEQYF
TRBD1	TRBV4-2	.	TRBJ1-5	TGTGCCAGCAGCCATTCCACAGGGGTCAATCAGCCCCAGCATTTT	CASSHSTGVNQPQHF
.	TRBV7-9	once	TRBJ1-2	TGTGCCAGCAGCTTAGCAACGACAGGCCTCTATGGCTACACCTTC	CASSLATTGLYGYTF
.	TRBV12-3/TRBV12-4	.	TRBJ2-1	TGTGCCAGCAGTGGAACAGGTTACAATGAGCAGTTCTTC	CASSGTGYNEQFF
.	TRBV5-4	once	TRBJ1-2	TGTGCCAGCAGCTTGGACTACAGCCCGGGAGGCTACACCTTC	CASSLDYSPGGYTF
TRBD2	TRBV19	.	TRBJ2-1	TGTGCCAGTAGTAGGACTAGCGGGGGCGGGAGGGGCAATGAGCAGTTCTTC	CASSRTSGGGRGNEQFF
TRBD2	TRBV9	.	TRBJ2-2	TGTGCCAGCAGCGTACGACTAGCGGGGGAAGGGGAGCTGTTTTTT	CASSVRLAGEGELFF
.	TRBV3-1/TRBV3-2	.	TRBJ2-3	TGTGCCAGCAGGGACAGCCTCACAGATACGCAGTATTTT	CASRDSLTDTQYF
TRBD1	TRBV6-1	.	TRBJ1-1	TGTGCCAGCAGTGGTACAGGGGCCGGGCGGAACACTGAAGCTTTCTTT	CASSGTGAGRNTEAFF
.	TRBV12-5	.	TRBJ2-7	TGTGCTAGTGGTTTTGGTAGCTACGAGCAGTACTTC	CASGFGSYEQYF
TRBD1	TRBV5-1	.	TRBJ1-1	TGCGCCAGCAGCGTAGGGGACAGGGACCTGACTGAAGCTTTCTTT	CASSVGDRDLTEAFF
TRBD2	TRBV14	.	TRBJ2-1	TGTGCCAGCAGCCTTAGCGGGAGAAGCTCCTACAATGAGCAGTTCTTC	CASSLSGRSSYNEQFF